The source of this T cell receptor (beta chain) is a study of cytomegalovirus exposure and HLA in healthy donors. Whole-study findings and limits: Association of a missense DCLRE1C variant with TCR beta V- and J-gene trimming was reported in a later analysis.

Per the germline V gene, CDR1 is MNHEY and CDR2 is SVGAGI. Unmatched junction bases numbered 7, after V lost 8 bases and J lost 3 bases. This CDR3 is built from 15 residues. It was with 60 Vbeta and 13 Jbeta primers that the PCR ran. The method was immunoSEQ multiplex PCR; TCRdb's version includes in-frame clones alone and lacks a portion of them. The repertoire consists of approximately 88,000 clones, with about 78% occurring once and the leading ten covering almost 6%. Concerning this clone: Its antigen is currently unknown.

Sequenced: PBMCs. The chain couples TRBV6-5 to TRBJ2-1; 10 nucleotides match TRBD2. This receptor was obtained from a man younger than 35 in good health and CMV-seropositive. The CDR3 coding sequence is TGTGCCAGCGGAAGGACTAGCGGAAGCTACAATGAGCAGTTCTTC. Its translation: CASGRTSGSYNEQFF.